This is a list of T cell receptor beta chains from one sample in a study of cytomegalovirus exposure and HLA in healthy donors. The repertoire was sequenced with immunoSEQ multiplex PCR; TCRdb's copy has only in-frame clones and lacks some. The sample shows 140,000 to 150,000 clones, about 80% of them seen only once. Sequencing was performed on PBMCs. These receptors were obtained from a woman aged 55-75 years in good health and CMV-seropositive. CDR3s include the opening cysteine and the closing phenylalanine or tryptophan. D genes are given only for firm matches. A clone size is listed for some rows: how often the clone was seen (once, few, many), or a class if it is expanded.

v_call	j_call	d_call	clone_size	cdr3_nt	cdr3_aa
TRBV21-1	TRBJ2-5	-	-	TGTGCCAGCAGCAAAGTGGAGGACAGGGGCCAAGAGACCCAGTACTTC	CASSKVEDRGQETQYF
TRBV5-4	TRBJ1-2	-	-	TGTGCCAGCAGCTTCCACAGGGAAGAGGTCTACACCTTC	CASSFHREEVYTF
TRBV5-5	TRBJ2-7	-	-	TGTGCCAGCAGCTTGGCCCCTCGTTCCAGGGGCGCCGAGCAGTACTTC	CASSLAPRSRGAEQYF
TRBV7-3	TRBJ2-2	-	-	TGTGCCAGCAGCTTCCGAGGGACCGGGGAGCTGTTTTTT	CASSFRGTGELFF
TRBV27	TRBJ2-1	TRBD2	-	TGTGCCAGCAGTTTGGCGGGAGGGCTTCGGGAGCAGTTCTTC	CASSLAGGLREQFF
TRBV4-1	TRBJ1-5	-	-	TGCGCCAGCAGCCAAGATTGGGCAGGTAATAGCAATCAGCCCCAGCATTTT	CASSQDWAGNSNQPQHF
TRBV14	TRBJ2-5	-	-	TGTGCCAGCAGCCAAGAGGGAGGTGCAGAGACCCAGTACTTC	CASSQEGGAETQYF
TRBV21-1	TRBJ2-7	-	-	TGTGCCAGCAGCAAAGAGGGGCTGGCCTACGAGCAGTACTTC	CASSKEGLAYEQYF
TRBV9	TRBJ2-5	-	-	TGTGCCAGCAGCGCCGGGATTCGCTCAGAGACCCAGTACTTC	CASSAGIRSETQYF
TRBV7-2	TRBJ2-7	-	few	TGTGCCAGCGGCCTGGGGAGCAGCTACGAGCAGTACTTC	CASGLGSSYEQYF
TRBV10-3	TRBJ2-6	-	-	TGTGCCATCAGTGGAGGGTTAGCTGGGGCCAACGTCCTGACTTTC	CAISGGLAGANVLTF
TRBV10-3	TRBJ1-1	TRBD1	-	TGTGCCATCGGACAGGGGTTAGGGACTGAAGCTTTCTTT	CAIGQGLGTEAFF
TRBV6-5	TRBJ2-7	-	-	TGTGCCAGCAAGGGGGACTACGAGCAGTACTTC	CASKGDYEQYF
TRBV7-9	TRBJ2-5	-	once	TGTGCCAGCAGCTTAAGTCTCCCAGCGGTGAATCAAGAGACCCAGTACTTC	CASSLSLPAVNQETQYF
TRBV11-3	TRBJ2-3	TRBD1	-	TGTGCCAGCAGCCCCCCCGGACAGGGGGCTGTTGATACGCAGTATTTT	CASSPPGQGAVDTQYF
TRBV18	TRBJ1-2	-	once	TGTGCCAGCTCACCAGGGAGGAAGGGCACCTCAAACTATGGCTACACCTTC	CASSPGRKGTSNYGYTF
TRBV29-1	TRBJ1-4	-	once	TGCAGCGCCGCCCAAGGCAACGGGAAGGAAAAACTGTTTTTT	CSAAQGNGKEKLFF
TRBV4-2	TRBJ2-5	-	-	TGTGCCAGCAGCCAAGATGCCTGGGTACAGGGAGGGCCGAGGGAGACCCAGTACTTC	CASSQDAWVQGGPRETQYF
TRBV7-2	TRBJ1-5	-	-	TGTGCCACCGGGGGGTCGAGCAATCAGCCCCAGCATTTT	CATGGSSNQPQHF